By frequency, the clone carrying this TCR beta chain registers medium-sized. In germline, CDR1 is MNHEY, CDR2 SMNVEV (reference sequence). The CDR3 runs 13 residues. These data originate in a study of T cell clusters in autoimmune cytopenias. One tube held mixed TRB-A and TRB-B primer pools for touch-down PCR. One entry per CDR3 protein, without DNA, is what TCRdb gives after re-calling the multiplex PCR reads. The sample spans 6,000 to 8,000 distinct CDR3 sequences; the ten largest clones claim 6.5% to 10%. TRB amplification used around 260 ng of peripheral blood genomic DNA. This same sample was also part of a study on T cell repertoires in aging, cancer and after chemotherapy.

The sequenced material came from peripheral blood. The chain links TRBV27 to TRBJ2-2. This clonotype was sampled from a human donor in good health. The CDR3 protein is CASSFGWSGELFF.